The rows below give T cell receptor beta chains drawn from one sample of a study of T cell repertoires in cytomegalovirus infection. TCRdb analysed the reads with MiXCR anew, one entry per CDR3 protein. Of about 480,000 distinct CDR3 sequences listed, 33% are singletons. Antigen specificity for these receptors is unknown. Source: cultured PBMCs, taken from culture after CMV antigen stimulation. The source of these receptors is a human donor in good health (CMV status not recorded). Some clones in this sample may be carry-over from other donors' samples. Each CDR3 is given with its conserved first and last residue. The D gene is left open where the match is weak. The size entry is marked missing in some rows and otherwise reads once, few, many or a size class.

TRBV12-3/TRBV12-4	few	TRBJ1-6	.	TGTGCCAGCAATCGACTCGATTCACCCCTCCACTTT	CASNRLDSPLHF
TRBV12-3/TRBV12-4	.	TRBJ2-1	.	TGTGCCAGCGTGTCATCAGGCAGTGAGCAGTTCTTC	CASVSSGSEQFF
TRBV27	few	TRBJ2-1	.	TGTGCCAGCAGTGTCGTCCGGGGCAGGGTTGATGAGCAGTTCTTC	CASSVVRGRVDEQFF
TRBV12-5	.	TRBJ2-1	TRBD2	TGTGCTAGTGGTTTGCTTACCGGGACTAGCGGGAGAGAGTCGGCCAATGAGCAGTTCTTC	CASGLLTGTSGRESANEQFF
TRBV30	few	TRBJ1-5	.	TGTGCCTGGAGTGTTTCTACAGGAGGACATCAGCCCCAGCATTTT	CAWSVSTGGHQPQHF
TRBV7-2	many	TRBJ2-7	TRBD2	TGTGCCAGCAGCGCTAGCGGGGACTACGAGCAGTACTTC	CASSASGDYEQYF
TRBV5-4	few	TRBJ1-1	.	TGTGCCAGCAGCTTGGTCGGCCCGAACACTGAAGCTTTCTTT	CASSLVGPNTEAFF
TRBV11-2	many	TRBJ1-1	.	TGTGCCAGCAGCTTAGATCTGGGGACTGAAGCTTTCTTT	CASSLDLGTEAFF
TRBV27	.	TRBJ2-5	TRBD2	TGTGCCAGCAGAATACTAGCGGAAGAGACCCAGTACTTC	CASRILAEETQYF
TRBV7-2	.	TRBJ1-2	.	TGTGCCAGCAGCGAAAGCCGGATTTGGGGCTACACCTTC	CASSESRIWGYTF
TRBV5-4	few	TRBJ2-2	TRBD1	TGTGCCAGCAGCAAGGACAGGGGGGACGGCGGGGAGCTGTTTTTT	CASSKDRGDGGELFF
TRBV4-1	many	TRBJ2-3	TRBD2	TGCGCCAGCAGCCAAGCTCGGACTAGCGGCGTCACAGATACGCAGTATTTT	CASSQARTSGVTDTQYF
TRBV7-6	few	TRBJ2-1	TRBD1	TGTGCCAGCAGCGTTACCGGGACAGGGCATTACAATGAGCAGTTCTTC	CASSVTGTGHYNEQFF
TRBV7-9	.	TRBJ2-1	TRBD2	TGTGCCAGCAGCTTAGCGGGCGGGAGGGCCCGGAATGAGCAGTTCTTC	CASSLAGGRARNEQFF
TRBV6-2/TRBV6-3	.	TRBJ2-5	TRBD2	TGTGCCAGCAGTTACCAAGGAGTAGCGGGAAGTTCAGAGACCCAGTACTTC	CASSYQGVAGSSETQYF
TRBV12-3/TRBV12-4	.	TRBJ1-2	TRBD1	TGTGCCAGCAGTTACGACAGGGACCTTCTGGGCTACACCTTC	CASSYDRDLLGYTF
TRBV7-2	few	TRBJ1-4	TRBD1	TGTGCCAGCAGCCGCGGGACAGGGGGCCGCGGTGAAAAACTGTTTTTT	CASSRGTGGRGEKLFF
TRBV30	few	TRBJ1-6	.	TGTGCCTGGGGGGTAGGGGGCTCCTATAATTCACCCCTCCACTTT	CAWGVGGSYNSPLHF
TRBV7-6	many	TRBJ2-1	TRBD1	TGTGCCAGCAGCTCTCAGGGGGCCCTCTACAATGAGCAGTTCTTC	CASSSQGALYNEQFF
TRBV7-9	few	TRBJ1-4	.	TGTGCCAGCAGCCGAAGTACAACTAATGAAAAACTGTTTTTT	CASSRSTTNEKLFF
TRBV27	.	TRBJ2-2	.	TGTGCCAGCAGTCCTCGGGGTGGGACCGGGGAGCTGTTTTTT	CASSPRGGTGELFF
TRBV12-3/TRBV12-4	.	TRBJ1-2	.	TGTGCCAGCAGTCCAGGGTGGGCGGGCTACACCTTC	CASSPGWAGYTF
TRBV20-1	.	TRBJ1-1	.	TGCAGTGTCTTCGGGCTAACTGAAGCTTTCTTT	CSVFGLTEAFF
TRBV28	.	TRBJ1-5	.	TGTGCCAGCATCCCAGGGGATAATCAGCCCCAGCATTTT	CASIPGDNQPQHF
TRBV27	once	TRBJ1-5	.	TGTGCCAGCTGGGGTGGTGGCAATCAGCCCCAGCATTTT	CASWGGGNQPQHF
TRBV7-8	many	TRBJ1-5	.	TGTGCCAGCAGCGGTCCGGGACGGATAAATCAGCCCCAGCATTTT	CASSGPGRINQPQHF
TRBV7-2	.	TRBJ2-5	.	TGTGCCAGCAGCTTACTCTTTTCGGAGACCCAGTACTTC	CASSLLFSETQYF
TRBV6-2/TRBV6-3	.	TRBJ2-4	.	TGTGCCAGCATCCAGGATGGCGGGACTGTGGGCAAAAACATTCAGTACTTC	CASIQDGGTVGKNIQYF
TRBV28	few	TRBJ1-5	.	TGTGCCAGCAGACTCTCAGTGTATGGGGGGCACTATCAGCCCCAGCATTTT	CASRLSVYGGHYQPQHF
TRBV28	.	TRBJ2-5	TRBD2	TGTGCCAGCAGTTTTGGGTCTAGCGGAGAGACCCAGTACTTC	CASSFGSSGETQYF
TRBV4-1	few	TRBJ2-1	.	TGCGCCAGCAGCCAGAGGACCCACAATGAGCAGTTCTTC	CASSQRTHNEQFF
TRBV6-5	few	TRBJ2-1	TRBD2	TGTGCCAGCAGATATCGTACTAGCGGGAGAATAAATGAGCAGTTCTTC	CASRYRTSGRINEQFF
TRBV9	.	TRBJ2-5	TRBD2	TGTGCCAGCAGCGTAGGACTAGCGGGAACGTACCAAGAGACCCAGTACTTC	CASSVGLAGTYQETQYF
TRBV12-3/TRBV12-4	many	TRBJ2-1	TRBD2	TGTGCCAGCAGTTTCTTTAGCCCCTTCGGACTAGCGGGAGTGCTATCCTACAATGAGCAGTTCTTC	CASSFFSPFGLAGVLSYNEQFF
TRBV4-2	few	TRBJ2-7	.	TGTGCCAGCAGCCAAACGGACAGCGAAACGCAGTACTTC	CASSQTDSETQYF
TRBV4-3	.	TRBJ1-1	.	TGCGCCAGCAGCCAAGACAAACTCGGCGACAGTCTGGCTTTCTTT	CASSQDKLGDSLAFF
TRBV7-8	many	TRBJ2-5	.	TGTGCCAGCAGCTACCAAGAGACCCAGTACTTC	CASSYQETQYF
TRBV29-1	few	TRBJ1-1	TRBD1	TGCAGCGTTGAGGGTCCGGGACAGGGGAACACTGAAGCTTTCTTT	CSVEGPGQGNTEAFF
TRBV12-3/TRBV12-4	.	TRBJ2-3	TRBD2	TGTGCCAGCAGTTTACCAGCGGGAGTGGGAGATACGCAGTATTTT	CASSLPAGVGDTQYF
TRBV7-9	few	TRBJ2-1	TRBD2	TGTGCCAGCAGCGGAGGGGGTCTAGCGGGTTCTCGCTCCTACAATGAGCAGTTCTTC	CASSGGGLAGSRSYNEQFF
TRBV6-6	.	TRBJ2-1	TRBD2	TGTGCCAGCAGTAGCGGGAGGTTGGCCTACAATGAGCAGTTCTTC	CASSSGRLAYNEQFF
TRBV6-6	few	TRBJ1-3	TRBD1	TGTGCCAGCAGAGACACCGGGACAGGGGAGGCGAACACCATATATTTT	CASRDTGTGEANTIYF
TRBV7-8	many	TRBJ2-1	.	TGTGCCAGCAGCTTGATACTAGCCGTGTACAATGAGCAGTTCTTC	CASSLILAVYNEQFF
TRBV7-6	.	TRBJ1-2	.	TGTGCCAGCAGCCCCGAAAATGGGGTTTTCCGCTACACCTTC	CASSPENGVFRYTF
TRBV5-6	.	TRBJ1-2	.	TGTGCCAGCAGCTTGTTTCTTAAGGGAGGGCACTATGGCTACACCTTC	CASSLFLKGGHYGYTF